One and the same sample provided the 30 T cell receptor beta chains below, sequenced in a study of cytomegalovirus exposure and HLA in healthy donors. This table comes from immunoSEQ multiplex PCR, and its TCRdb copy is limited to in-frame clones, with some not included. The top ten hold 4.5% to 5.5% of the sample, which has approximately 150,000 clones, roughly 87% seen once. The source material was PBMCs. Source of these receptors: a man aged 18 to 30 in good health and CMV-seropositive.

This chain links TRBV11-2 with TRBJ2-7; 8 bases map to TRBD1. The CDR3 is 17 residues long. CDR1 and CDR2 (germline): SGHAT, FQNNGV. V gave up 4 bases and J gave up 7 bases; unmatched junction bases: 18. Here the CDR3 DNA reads TGTGCCAGCAGCTCTATTTCGCCGGGACAGGCGTCCTTAGAGCAGTACTTC. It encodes CASSSISPGQASLEQYF.

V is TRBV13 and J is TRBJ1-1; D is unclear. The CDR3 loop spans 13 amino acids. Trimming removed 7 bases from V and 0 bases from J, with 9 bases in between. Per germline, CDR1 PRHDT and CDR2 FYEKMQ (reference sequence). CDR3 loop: CASTYSMNTEAFF. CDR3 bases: TGTGCCAGCACCTATAGCATGAACACTGAAGCTTTCTTT.

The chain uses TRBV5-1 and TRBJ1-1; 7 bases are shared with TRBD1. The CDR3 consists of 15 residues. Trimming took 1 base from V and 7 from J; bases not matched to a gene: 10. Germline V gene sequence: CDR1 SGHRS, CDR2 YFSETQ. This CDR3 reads CASSLTKGQRDEAFF. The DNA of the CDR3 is TGCGCCAGCAGCTTGACTAAGGGACAGAGGGATGAAGCTTTCTTT. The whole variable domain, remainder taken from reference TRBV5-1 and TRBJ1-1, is KAGVTQTPRYLIKTRGQQVTLSCSPISGHRSVSWYQQTPGQGLQFLFEYFSETQRNKGNFPGRFSGRQFSNSRSEMNVSTLELGDSALYLCASSLTKGQRDEAFFGQGTRLTVV.

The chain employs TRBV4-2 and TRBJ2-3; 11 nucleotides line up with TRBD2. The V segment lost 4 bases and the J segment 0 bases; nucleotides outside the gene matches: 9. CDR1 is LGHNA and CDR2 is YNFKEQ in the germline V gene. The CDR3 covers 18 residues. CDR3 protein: CASSLTSGGLTSTDTQYF. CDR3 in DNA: TGTGCCAGCAGCCTCACTAGCGGGGGCCTTACTAGCACAGATACGCAGTATTTT.

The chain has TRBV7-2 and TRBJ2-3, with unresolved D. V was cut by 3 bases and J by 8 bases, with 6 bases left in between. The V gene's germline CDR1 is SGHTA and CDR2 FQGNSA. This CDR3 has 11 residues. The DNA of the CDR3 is TGTGCCAGCAGCTTGTCTCCTACGCAGTATTTT. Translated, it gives CASSLSPTQYF.

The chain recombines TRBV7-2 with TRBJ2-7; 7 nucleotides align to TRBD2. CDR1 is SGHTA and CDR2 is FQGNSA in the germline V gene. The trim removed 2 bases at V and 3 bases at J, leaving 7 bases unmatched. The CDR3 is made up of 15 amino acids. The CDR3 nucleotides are TGTGCCAGCAGCTTACGAGGCGGGGGTAACTACGAGCAGTACTTC. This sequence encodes CASSLRGGGNYEQYF.

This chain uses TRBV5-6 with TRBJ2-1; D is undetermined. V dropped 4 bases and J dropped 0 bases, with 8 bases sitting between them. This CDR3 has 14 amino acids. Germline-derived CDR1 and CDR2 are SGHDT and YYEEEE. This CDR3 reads CASSPRGSYNEQFF. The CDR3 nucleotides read TGTGCCAGCAGCCCTCGAGGCTCCTACAATGAGCAGTTCTTC.

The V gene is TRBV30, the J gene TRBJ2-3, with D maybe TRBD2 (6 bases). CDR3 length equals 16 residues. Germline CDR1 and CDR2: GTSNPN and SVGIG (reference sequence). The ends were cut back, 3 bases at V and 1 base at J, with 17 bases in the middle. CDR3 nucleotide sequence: TGTGCCTGGAGGGATTTTACGGGAGACGGCACAGATACGCAGTATTTT. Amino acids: CAWRDFTGDGTDTQYF. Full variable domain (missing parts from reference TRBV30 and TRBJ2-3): SQTIHQWPATLVQPVGSPLSLECTVEGTSNPNLYWYRQAAGRGLQLLFYSVGIGQISSEVPQNLSASRPQDRQFILSSKKLLLSDSGFYLCAWRDFTGDGTDTQYFGPGTRLTVL.

The CDR3 nucleotides are TGTGCCATCAGTGACTACAGGGGAGACTATGGCTACACCTTC. This translates into CAISDYRGDYGYTF. The genes are TRBV10-3 and TRBJ1-2, with 7 bases that match TRBD1. CDR1 is ENHRY, CDR2 SYGVKD, per germline. Losses at the gene ends were 3 bases for V and 3 bases for J; bases not matched to a gene: 4. The CDR3 totals 14 residues.

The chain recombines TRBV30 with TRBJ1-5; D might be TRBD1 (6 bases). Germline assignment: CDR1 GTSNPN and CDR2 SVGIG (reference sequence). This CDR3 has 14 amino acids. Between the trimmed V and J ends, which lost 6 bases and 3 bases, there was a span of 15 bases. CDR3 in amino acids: CACAFTGNNQPQHF. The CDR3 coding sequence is TGTGCCTGTGCCTTCACAGGGAACAATCAGCCCCAGCATTTT.

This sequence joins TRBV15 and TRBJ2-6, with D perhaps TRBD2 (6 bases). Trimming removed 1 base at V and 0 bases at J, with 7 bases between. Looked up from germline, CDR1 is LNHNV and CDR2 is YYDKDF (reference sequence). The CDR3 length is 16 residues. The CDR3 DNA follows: TGTGCCACCAGCAGAGTGGAGGGCTCTGGGGCCAACGTCCTGACTTTC. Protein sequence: CATSRVEGSGANVLTF.

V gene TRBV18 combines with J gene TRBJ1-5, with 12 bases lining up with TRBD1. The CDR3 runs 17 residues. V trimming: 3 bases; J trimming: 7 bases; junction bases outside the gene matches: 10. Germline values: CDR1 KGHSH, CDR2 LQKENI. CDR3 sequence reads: CASSPSGTGGAYQPQHF. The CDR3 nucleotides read TGTGCCAGCTCACCCAGCGGGACAGGGGGCGCGTACCAGCCCCAGCATTTT.

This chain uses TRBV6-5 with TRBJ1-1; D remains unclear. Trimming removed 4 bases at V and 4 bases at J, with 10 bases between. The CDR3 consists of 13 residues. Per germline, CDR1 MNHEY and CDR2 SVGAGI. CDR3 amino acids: CASSSRDGTEAFF. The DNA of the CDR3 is TGTGCCAGCAGTTCGAGGGATGGCACTGAAGCTTTCTTT.

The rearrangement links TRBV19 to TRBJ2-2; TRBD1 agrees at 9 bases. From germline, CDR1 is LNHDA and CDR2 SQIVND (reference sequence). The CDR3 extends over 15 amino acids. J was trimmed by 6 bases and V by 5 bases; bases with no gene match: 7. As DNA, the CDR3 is TGTGCCAGTAGTTTCCGGGACAGGGATCCCGGGGAGCTGTTTTTT. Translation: CASSFRDRDPGELFF. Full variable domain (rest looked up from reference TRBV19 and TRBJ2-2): DGGITQSPKYLFRKEGQNVTLSCEQNLNHDAMYWYRQDPGQGLRLIYYSQIVNDFQKGDIAEGYSVSREKKESFPLTVTSAQKNPTAFYLCASSFRDRDPGELFFGEGSRLTVL.

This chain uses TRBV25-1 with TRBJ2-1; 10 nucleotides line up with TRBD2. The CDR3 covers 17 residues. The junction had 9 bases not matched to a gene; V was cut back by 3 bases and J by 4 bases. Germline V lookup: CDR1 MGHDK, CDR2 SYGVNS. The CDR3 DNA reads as TGTGCCAGCAGTGACCCAGAACTAGCGGGGTCGTACAATGAGCAGTTCTTC. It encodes CASSDPELAGSYNEQFF.

The CDR3 reads CASSSGTLYGYTF. The CDR3 DNA reads TGTGCCAGCAGTTCCGGGACATTGTATGGCTACACCTTC. This chain connects TRBV27 to TRBJ1-2, with D possibly matching TRBD1 (6 bases). The V gene lost 4 bases and the J gene lost 5 bases, with 11 bases spanning the gap. The CDR3 is 13 residues long. Germline assignment: CDR1 MNHEY and CDR2 SMNVEV (reference sequence).

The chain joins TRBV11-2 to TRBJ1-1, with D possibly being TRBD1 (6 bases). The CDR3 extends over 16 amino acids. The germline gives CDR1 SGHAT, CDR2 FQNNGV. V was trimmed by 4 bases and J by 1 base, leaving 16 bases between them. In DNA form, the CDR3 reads TGTGCCAGCAGCTCATACCCTAGGGACACGAACACTGAAGCTTTCTTT. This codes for CASSSYPRDTNTEAFF.

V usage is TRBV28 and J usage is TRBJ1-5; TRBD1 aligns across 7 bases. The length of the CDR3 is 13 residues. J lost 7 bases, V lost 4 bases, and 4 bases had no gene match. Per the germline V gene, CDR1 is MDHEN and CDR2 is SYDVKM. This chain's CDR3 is CASSWTGGQPQHF. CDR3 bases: TGTGCCAGCAGTTGGACAGGTGGACAGCCCCAGCATTTT.

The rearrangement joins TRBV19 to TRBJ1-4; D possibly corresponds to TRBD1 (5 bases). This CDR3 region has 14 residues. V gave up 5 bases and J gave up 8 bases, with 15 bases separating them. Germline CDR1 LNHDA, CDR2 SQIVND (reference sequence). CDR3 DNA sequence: TGTGCCAGTAGTCGAATAGGGGTAGGCGAAAAACTGTTTTTT. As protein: CASSRIGVGEKLFF.

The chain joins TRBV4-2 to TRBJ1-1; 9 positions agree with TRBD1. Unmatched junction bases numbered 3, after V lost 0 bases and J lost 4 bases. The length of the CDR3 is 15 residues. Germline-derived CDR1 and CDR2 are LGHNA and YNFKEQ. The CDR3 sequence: CASSQEGQGGTEAFF. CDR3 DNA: TGTGCCAGCAGCCAAGAGGGACAGGGCGGCACTGAAGCTTTCTTT.

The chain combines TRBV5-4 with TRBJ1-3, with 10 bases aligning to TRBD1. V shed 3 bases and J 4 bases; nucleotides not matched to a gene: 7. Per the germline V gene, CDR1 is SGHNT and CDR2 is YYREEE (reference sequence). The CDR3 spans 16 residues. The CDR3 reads CASSSGQGTYGNTIYF. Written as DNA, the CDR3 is TGTGCCAGCAGCTCGGGACAGGGGACTTACGGAAACACCATATATTTT.

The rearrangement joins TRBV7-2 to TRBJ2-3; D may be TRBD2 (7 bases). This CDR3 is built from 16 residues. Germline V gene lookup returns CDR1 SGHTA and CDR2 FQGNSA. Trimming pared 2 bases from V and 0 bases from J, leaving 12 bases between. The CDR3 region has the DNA TGTGCCAGCAGCTTACGTGGGGGGGCCAGCACAGATACGCAGTATTTT. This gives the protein CASSLRGGASTDTQYF.

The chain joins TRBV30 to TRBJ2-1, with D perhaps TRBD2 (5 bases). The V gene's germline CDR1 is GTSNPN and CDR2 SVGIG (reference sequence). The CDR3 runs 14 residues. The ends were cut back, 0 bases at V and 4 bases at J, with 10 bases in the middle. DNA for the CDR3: TGTGCCTGGAGTGTACCGGGGATTTACAATGAGCAGTTCTTC. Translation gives CAWSVPGIYNEQFF.

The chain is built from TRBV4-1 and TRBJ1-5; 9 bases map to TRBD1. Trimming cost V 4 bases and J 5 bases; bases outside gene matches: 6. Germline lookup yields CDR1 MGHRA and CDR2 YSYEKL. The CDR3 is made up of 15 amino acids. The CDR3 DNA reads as TGCGCCAGCAGCCTCCTTGGGGACAGGGATCAGCCCCAGCATTTT. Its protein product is CASSLLGDRDQPQHF.

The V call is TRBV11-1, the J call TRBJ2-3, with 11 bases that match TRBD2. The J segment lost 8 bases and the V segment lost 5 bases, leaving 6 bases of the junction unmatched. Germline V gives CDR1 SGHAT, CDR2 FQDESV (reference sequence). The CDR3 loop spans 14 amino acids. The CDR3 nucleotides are TGTGCCAGCAGCAATAGCGGGGGGGCCGGTACGCAGTATTTT. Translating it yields CASSNSGGAGTQYF.

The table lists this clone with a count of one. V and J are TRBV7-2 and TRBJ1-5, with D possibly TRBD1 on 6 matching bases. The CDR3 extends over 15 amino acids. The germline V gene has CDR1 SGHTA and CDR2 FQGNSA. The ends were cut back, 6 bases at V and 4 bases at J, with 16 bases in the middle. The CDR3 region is CASSSDRPRNQPQHF. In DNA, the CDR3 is TGTGCCAGCAGTTCCGACAGGCCTCGGAATCAGCCCCAGCATTTT.

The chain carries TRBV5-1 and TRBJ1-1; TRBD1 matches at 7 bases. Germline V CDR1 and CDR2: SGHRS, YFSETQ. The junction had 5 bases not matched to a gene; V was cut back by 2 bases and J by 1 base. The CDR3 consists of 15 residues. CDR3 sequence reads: CASSLTGTENTEAFF. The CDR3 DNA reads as TGCGCCAGCAGCTTAACCGGGACAGAGAACACTGAAGCTTTCTTT.

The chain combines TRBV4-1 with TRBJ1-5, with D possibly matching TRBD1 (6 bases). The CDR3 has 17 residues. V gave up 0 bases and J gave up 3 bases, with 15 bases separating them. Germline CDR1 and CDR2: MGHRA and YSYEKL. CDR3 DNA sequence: TGCGCCAGCAGCCAAGACCCGGGGCAGGGGCCCAATCAGCCCCAGCATTTT. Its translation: CASSQDPGQGPNQPQHF.

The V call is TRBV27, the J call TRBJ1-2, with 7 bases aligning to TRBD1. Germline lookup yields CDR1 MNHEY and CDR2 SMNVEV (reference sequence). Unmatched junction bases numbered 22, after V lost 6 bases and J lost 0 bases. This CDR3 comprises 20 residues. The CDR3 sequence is CASSRLTGTVGAYTNYGYTF. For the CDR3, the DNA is TGTGCCAGCAGCAGGCTTACAGGGACAGTTGGTGCTTATACTAACTATGGCTACACCTTC.

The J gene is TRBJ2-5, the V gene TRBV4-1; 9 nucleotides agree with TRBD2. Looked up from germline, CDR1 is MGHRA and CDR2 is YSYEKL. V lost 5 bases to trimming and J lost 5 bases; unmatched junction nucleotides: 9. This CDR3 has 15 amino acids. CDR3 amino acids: CASSRNRAGGETQYF. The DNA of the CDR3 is TGCGCCAGCAGCAGGAACAGGGCGGGGGGGGAGACCCAGTACTTC.